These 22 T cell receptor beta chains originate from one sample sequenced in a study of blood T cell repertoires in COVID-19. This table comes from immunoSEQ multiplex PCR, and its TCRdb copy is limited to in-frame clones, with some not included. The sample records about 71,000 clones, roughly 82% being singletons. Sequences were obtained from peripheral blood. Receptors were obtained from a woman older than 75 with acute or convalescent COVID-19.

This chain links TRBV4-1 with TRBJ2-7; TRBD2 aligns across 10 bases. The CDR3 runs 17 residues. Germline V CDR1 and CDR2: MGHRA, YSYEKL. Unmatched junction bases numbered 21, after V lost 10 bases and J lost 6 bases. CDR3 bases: TGCGCCACCTCGCCCATTCGAGTGACTAGCGGGTTCCGCGAGCAGTACTTC. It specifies CATSPIRVTSGFREQYF.

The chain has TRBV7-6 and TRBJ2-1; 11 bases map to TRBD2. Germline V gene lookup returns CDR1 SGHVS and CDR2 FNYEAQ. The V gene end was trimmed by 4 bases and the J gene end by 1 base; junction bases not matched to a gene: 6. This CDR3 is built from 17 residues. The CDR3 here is CASSSTVAGGSYNEQFF. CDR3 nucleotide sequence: TGTGCCAGCAGCTCCACCGTAGCGGGAGGGTCCTACAATGAGCAGTTCTTC.

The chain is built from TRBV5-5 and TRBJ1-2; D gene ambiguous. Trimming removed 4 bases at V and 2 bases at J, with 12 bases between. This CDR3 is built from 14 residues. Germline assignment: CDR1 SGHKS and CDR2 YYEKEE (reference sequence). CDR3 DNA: TGTGCCAGCAGCCACACGGGAGAAAACTATGGCTACACCTTC. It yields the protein CASSHTGENYGYTF.

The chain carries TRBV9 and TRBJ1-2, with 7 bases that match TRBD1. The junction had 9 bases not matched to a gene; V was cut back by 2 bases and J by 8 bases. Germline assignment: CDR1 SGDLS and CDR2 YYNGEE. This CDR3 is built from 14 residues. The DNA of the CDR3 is TGTGCCAGCAGCGTTTCCAGGGGGTCGTTCGGCTACACCTTC. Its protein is CASSVSRGSFGYTF.

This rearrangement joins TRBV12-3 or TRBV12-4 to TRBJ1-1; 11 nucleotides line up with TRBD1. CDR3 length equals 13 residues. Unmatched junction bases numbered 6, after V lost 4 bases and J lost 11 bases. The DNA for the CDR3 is TGTGCCAGCAGTTACGGACAGGGGGCCGTCGCTTTCTTT. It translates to CASSYGQGAVAFF.

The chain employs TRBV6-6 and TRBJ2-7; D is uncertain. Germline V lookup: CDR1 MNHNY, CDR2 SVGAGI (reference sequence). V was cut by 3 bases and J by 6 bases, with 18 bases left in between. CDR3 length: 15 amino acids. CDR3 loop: CASSYSGTTMGEQYF. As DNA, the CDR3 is TGTGCCAGCAGTTATTCCGGAACGACAATGGGCGAGCAGTACTTC.

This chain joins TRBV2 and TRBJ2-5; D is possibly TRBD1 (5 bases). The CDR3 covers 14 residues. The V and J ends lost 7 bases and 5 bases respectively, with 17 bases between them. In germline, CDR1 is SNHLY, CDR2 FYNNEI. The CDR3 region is CASTFQARAETQYF. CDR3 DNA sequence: TGTGCCAGCACTTTTCAAGCCAGGGCTGAGACCCAGTACTTC.

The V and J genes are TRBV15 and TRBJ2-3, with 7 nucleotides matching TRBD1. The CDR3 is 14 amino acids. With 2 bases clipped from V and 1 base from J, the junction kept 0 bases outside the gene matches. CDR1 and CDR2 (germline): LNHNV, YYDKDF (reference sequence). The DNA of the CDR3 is TGTGCCACCAGCAGACAGGGGGGCACAGATACGCAGTATTTT. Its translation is CATSRQGGTDTQYF. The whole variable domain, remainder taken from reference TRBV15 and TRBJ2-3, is DAMVIQNPRYQVTQFGKPVTLSCSQTLNHNVMYWYQQKSSQAPKLLFHYYDKDFNNEADTPDNFQSRRPNTSFCFLDIRSPGLGDTAMYLCATSRQGGTDTQYFGPGTRLTVL.

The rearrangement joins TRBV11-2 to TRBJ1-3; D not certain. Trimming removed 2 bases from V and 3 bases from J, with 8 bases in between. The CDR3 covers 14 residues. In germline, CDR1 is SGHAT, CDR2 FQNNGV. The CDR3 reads CASSLIAGGNTIYF. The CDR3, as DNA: TGTGCCAGCAGCTTAATAGCGGGTGGAAACACCATATATTTT.

This CDR3 is CASSELVGGEQYF. The CDR3 nucleotides are TGTGCCAGCAGTGAATTAGTCGGCGGCGAGCAGTACTTC. J is TRBJ2-7 and V is TRBV6-1; D gene ambiguous. Trimming left V 2 bases short and J 6 bases short, with 11 bases between. Germline CDR1 and CDR2: MNHNS and SASEGT. The CDR3 is 13 residues long.

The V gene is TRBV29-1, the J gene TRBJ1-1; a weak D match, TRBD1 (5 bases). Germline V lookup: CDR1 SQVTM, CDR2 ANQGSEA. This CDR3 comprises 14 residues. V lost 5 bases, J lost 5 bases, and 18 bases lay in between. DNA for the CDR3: TGCAGCGTTCATCAAGCGGGGCTGGAGACTGAAGCTTTCTTT. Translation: CSVHQAGLETEAFF.

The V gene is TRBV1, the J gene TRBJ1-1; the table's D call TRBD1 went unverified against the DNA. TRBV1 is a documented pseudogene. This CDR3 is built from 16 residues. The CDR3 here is CTSSQEGQGEVGGTFF. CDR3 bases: TGCACCAGCAGCCAAGAGGGACAGGGAGAGGTAGGGGGAACTTTCTTT.

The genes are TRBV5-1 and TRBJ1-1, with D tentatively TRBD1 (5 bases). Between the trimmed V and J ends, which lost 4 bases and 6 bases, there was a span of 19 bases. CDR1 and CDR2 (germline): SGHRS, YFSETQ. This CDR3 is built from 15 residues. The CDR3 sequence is CASSPTQGLIAEAFF. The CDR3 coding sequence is TGCGCCAGCAGCCCGACCCAGGGTCTTATAGCTGAAGCTTTCTTT.

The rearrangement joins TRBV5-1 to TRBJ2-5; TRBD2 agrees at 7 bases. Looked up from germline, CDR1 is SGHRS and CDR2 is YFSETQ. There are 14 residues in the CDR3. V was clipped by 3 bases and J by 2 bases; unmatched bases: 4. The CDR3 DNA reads TGCGCCAGCAGCTCCGGACTAGGTCAAGAGACCCAGTACTTC. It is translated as CASSSGLGQETQYF.

The CDR3 reads CASSLRESGTDTQYF. The CDR3 bases are TGTGCCAGCAGCTTAAGGGAGTCGGGCACAGATACGCAGTATTTT. The J gene is TRBJ2-3, the V gene TRBV13; D perhaps matches TRBD2 (5 bases). Germline CDR1 reads PRHDT; CDR2 reads FYEKMQ (reference sequence). The CDR3 spans 15 residues. V was shortened by 2 bases and J by 1 base, with 10 bases between the two germline ends.

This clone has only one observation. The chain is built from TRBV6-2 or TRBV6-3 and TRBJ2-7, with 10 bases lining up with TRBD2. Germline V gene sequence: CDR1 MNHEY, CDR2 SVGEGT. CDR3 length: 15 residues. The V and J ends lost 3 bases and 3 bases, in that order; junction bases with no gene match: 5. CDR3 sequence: CASSYWSSGSYEQYF. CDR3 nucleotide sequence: TGTGCCAGCAGTTATTGGTCTAGCGGGAGCTACGAGCAGTACTTC.

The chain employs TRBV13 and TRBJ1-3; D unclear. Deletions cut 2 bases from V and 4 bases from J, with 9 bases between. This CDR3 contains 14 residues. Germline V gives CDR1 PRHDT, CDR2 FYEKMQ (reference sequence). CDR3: CASSLRGIGNTIYF. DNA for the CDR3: TGTGCCAGCAGCTTAAGAGGGATCGGAAACACCATATATTTT.

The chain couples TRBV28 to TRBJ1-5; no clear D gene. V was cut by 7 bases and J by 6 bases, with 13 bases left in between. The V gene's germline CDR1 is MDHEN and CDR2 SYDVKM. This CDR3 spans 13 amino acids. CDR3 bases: TGTGCCAGCATCCGGGAACGGAGTCAGCCCCAGCATTTT. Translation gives CASIRERSQPQHF. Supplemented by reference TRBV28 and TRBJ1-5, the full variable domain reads DVKVTQSSRYLVKRTGEKVFLECVQDMDHENMFWYRQDPGLGLRLIYFSYDVKMKEKGDIPEGYSVSREKKERFSLILESASTNQTSMYLCASIRERSQPQHFGDGTRLSIL.

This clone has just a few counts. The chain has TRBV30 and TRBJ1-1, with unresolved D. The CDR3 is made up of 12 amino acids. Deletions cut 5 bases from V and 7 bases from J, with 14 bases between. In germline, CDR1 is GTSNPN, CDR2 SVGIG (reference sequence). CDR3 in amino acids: CAWARQSGEAFF. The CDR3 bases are TGTGCCTGGGCCAGGCAGAGTGGTGAAGCTTTCTTT. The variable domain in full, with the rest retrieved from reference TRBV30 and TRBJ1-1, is SQTIHQWPATLVQPVGSPLSLECTVEGTSNPNLYWYRQAAGRGLQLLFYSVGIGQISSEVPQNLSASRPQDRQFILSSKKLLLSDSGFYLCAWARQSGEAFFGQGTRLTVV.

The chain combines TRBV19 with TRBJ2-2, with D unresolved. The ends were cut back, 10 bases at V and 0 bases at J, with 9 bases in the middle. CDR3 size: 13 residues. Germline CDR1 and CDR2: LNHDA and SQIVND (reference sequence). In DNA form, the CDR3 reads TGTGCCACCCGAGTGCCGAACACCGGGGAGCTGTTTTTT. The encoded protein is CATRVPNTGELFF. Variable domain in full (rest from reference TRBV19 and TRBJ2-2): DGGITQSPKYLFRKEGQNVTLSCEQNLNHDAMYWYRQDPGQGLRLIYYSQIVNDFQKGDIAEGYSVSREKKESFPLTVTSAQKNPTAFYLCATRVPNTGELFFGEGSRLTVL.

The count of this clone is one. CDR3 sequence (DNA): TGTGCCAGCAGCTTAGGACCGGGTGAGCAGTTCTTC. The encoded protein is CASSLGPGEQFF. The genes are TRBV7-6 and TRBJ2-1; no clear D gene. Germline CDR1 reads SGHVS; CDR2 reads FNYEAQ. The CDR3 length is 12 residues. Trimming took off 1 base at V and 9 bases at J, with 7 bases between the two ends.

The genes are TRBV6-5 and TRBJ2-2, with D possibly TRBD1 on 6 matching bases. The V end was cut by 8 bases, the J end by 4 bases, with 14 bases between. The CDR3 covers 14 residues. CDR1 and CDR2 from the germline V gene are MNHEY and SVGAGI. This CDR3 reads CASQLIRGTGELFF. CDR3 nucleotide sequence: TGTGCCAGCCAACTCATCAGGGGCACCGGGGAGCTGTTTTTT.